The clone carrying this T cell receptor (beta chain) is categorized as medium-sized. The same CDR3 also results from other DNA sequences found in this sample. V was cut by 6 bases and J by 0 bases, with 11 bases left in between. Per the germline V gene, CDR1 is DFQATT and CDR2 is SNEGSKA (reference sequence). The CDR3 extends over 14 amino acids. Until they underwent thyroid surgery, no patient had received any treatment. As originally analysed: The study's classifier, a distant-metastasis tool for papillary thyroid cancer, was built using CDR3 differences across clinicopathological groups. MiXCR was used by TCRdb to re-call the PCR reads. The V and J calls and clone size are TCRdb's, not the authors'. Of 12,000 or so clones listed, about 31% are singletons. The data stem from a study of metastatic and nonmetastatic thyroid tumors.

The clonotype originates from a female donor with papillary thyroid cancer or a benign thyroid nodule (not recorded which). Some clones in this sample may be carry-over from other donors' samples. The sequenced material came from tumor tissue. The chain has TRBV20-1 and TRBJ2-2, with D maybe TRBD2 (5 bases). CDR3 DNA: TGCAGTGCAAGAACTAGGGCGAACACCGGGGAGCTGTTTTTT. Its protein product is CSARTRANTGELFF.